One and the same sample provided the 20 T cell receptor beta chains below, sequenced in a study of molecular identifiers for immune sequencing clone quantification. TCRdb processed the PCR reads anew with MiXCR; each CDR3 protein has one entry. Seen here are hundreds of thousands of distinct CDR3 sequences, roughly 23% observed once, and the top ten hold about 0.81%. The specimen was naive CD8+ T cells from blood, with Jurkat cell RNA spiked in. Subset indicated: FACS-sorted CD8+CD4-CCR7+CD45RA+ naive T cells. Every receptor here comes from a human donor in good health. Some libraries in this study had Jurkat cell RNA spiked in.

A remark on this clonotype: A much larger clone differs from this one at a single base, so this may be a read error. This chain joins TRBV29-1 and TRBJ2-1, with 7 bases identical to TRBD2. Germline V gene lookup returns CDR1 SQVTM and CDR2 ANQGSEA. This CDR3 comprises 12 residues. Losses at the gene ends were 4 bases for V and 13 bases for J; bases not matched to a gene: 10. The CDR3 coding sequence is TGCAGCGTTGGGGTTGGGAGGGGTTATCAGTTCTTC. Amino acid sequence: CSVGVGRGYQFF.

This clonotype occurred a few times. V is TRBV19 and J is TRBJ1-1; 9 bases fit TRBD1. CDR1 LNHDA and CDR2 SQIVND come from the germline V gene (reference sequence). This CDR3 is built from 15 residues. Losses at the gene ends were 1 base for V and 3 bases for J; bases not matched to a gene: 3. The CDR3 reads CASSIGTGAYTEAFF. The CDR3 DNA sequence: TGTGCCAGTAGTATAGGGACAGGGGCGTACACTGAAGCTTTCTTT.

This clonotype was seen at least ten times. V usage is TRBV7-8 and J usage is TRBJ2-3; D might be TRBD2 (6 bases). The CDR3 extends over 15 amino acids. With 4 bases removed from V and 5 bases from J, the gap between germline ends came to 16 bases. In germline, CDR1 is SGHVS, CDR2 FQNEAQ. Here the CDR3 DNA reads TGTGCCAGCAGCTCCTCTAGAGCGCGGGAAGATACGCAGTATTTT. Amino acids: CASSSSRAREDTQYF.

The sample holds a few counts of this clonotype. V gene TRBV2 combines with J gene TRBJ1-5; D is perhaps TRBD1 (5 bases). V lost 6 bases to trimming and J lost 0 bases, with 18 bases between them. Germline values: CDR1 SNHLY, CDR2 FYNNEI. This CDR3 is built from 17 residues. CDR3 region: CASRGGITGYSNQPQHF. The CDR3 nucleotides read TGTGCCAGCAGGGGGGGGATAACGGGCTATAGCAATCAGCCCCAGCATTTT.

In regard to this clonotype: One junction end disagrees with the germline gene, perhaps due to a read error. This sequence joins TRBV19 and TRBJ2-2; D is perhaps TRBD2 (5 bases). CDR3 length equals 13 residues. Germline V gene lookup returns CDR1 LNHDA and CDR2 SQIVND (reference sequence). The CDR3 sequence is CASSILEAWELFF. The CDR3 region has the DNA TGCGCCAGTAGTATCCTGGAGGCATGGGAGCTGTTTTTT.

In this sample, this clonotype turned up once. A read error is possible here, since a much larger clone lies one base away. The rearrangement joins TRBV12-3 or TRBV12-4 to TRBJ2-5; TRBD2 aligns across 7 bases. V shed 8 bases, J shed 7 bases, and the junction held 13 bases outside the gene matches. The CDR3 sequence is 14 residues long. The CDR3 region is CASGPRLARRTQYF. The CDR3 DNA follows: TGTGCCAGCGGTCCGAGACTAGCCCGTAGGACCCAGTACTTC.

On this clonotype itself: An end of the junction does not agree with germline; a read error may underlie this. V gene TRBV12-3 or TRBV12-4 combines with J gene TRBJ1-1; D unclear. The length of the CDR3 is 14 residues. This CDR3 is CASILMGLNTEAFF. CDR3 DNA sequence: TGTGCCAGCATTTTAATGGGATTGAACACTGAAGCTTTCTTT.

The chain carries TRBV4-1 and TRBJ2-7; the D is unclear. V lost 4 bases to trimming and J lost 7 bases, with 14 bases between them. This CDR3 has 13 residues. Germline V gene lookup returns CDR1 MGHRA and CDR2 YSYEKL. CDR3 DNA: TGCGCCAGCAGCCCCACCTCGTTCCGGGAGCAGTACTTC. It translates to CASSPTSFREQYF.

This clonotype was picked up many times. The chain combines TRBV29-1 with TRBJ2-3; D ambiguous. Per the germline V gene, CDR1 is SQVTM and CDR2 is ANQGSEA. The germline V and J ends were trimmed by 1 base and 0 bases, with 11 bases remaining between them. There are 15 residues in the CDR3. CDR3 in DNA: TGCAGCGTTGAAGTCTCAGAACCTAGCACAGATACGCAGTATTTT. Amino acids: CSVEVSEPSTDTQYF.

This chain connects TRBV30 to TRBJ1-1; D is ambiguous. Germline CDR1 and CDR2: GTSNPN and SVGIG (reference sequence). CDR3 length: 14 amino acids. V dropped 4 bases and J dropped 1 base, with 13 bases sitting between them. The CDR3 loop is CAWTPALANTEAFF. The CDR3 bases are TGTGCCTGGACTCCCGCCCTAGCGAACACTGAAGCTTTCTTT.

CDR3 protein: CASSPIYPGLASTDTQYF. In DNA form, the CDR3 reads TGTGCCAGCAGCCCAATATACCCGGGACTAGCAAGCACAGATACGCAGTATTTT. The chain carries TRBV6-6 and TRBJ2-3; 9 bases map to TRBD2. The CDR3 totals 18 residues. V gave up 6 bases and J gave up 0 bases; unmatched junction bases: 13. Per germline, CDR1 MNHNY and CDR2 SVGAGI (reference sequence).

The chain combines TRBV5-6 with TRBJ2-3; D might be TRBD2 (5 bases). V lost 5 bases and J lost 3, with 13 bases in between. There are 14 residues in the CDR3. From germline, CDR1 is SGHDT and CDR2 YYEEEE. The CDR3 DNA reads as TGTGCCAGCAGTTCTAAATGGGAGACAGATACGCAGTATTTT. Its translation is CASSSKWETDTQYF.

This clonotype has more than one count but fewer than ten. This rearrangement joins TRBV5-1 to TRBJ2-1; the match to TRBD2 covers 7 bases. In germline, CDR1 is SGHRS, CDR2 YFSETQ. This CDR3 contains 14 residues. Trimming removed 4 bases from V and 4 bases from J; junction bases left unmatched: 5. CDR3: CASSPRREYNEQFF. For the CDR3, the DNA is TGCGCCAGCAGCCCCCGGCGGGAGTACAATGAGCAGTTCTTC.

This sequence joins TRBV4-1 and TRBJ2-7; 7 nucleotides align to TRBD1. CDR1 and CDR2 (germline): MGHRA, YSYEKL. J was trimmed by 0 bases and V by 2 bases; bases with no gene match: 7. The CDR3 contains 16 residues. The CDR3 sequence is CASSQKGTESSYEQYF. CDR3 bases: TGCGCCAGCAGCCAAAAAGGGACAGAGTCCTCCTACGAGCAGTACTTC.

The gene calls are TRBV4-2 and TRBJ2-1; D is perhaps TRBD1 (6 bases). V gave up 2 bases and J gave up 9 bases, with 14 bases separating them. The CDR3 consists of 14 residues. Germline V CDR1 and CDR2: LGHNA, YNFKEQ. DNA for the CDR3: TGTGCCAGCAGCCAAAGGGGGTCGGACGGTGAGCAGTTCTTC. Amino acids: CASSQRGSDGEQFF.

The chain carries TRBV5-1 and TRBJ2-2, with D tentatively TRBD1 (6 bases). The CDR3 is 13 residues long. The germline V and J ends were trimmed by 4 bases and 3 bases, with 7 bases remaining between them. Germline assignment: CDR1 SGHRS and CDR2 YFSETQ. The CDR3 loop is CASSHRDTGELFF. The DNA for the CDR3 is TGCGCCAGCAGCCACAGGGACACCGGGGAGCTGTTTTTT.

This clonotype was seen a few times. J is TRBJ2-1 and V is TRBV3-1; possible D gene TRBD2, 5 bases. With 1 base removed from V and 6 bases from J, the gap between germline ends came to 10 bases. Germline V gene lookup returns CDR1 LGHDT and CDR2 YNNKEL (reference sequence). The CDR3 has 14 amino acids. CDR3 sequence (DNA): TGTGCCAGCAGCCAAGTCATGGACTTCAATGAGCAGTTCTTC. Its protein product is CASSQVMDFNEQFF.

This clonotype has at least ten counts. The CDR3, as DNA: TGTGCCAGCAGTTACGGCTGGGGTACCGAGCAGTACTTC. It translates to CASSYGWGTEQYF. The V gene is TRBV6-5, the J gene TRBJ2-7; no clear D. Trimming shortened V by 2 bases and J by 6 bases, and 11 bases separated the two germline ends. CDR1 and CDR2 from the germline V gene are MNHEY and SVGAGI. The CDR3 has 13 residues.

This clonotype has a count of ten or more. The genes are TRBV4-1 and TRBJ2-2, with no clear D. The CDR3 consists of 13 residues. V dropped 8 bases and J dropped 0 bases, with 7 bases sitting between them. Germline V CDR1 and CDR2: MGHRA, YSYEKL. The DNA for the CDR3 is TGCGCCAGCGGCTGGACGAACACCGGGGAGCTGTTTTTT. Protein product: CASGWTNTGELFF.

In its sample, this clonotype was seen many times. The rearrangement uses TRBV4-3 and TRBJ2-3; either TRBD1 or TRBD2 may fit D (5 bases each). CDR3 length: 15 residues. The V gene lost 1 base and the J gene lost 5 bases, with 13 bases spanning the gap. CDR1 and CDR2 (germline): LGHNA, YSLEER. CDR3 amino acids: CASSQVVGTRDTQYF. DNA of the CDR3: TGCGCCAGCAGCCAAGTTGTTGGGACCCGAGATACGCAGTATTTT.